The 23 T cell receptor beta chains given below trace back to one sample, sequenced in a study of blood T cell repertoires in COVID-19. Sequencing was performed with immunoSEQ multiplex PCR; in TCRdb, only in-frame clones are kept and a portion is missing. The sample includes more than 350,000 clones, 85% to 90% seen only once; the top ten take 1%. Sequenced input: PBMCs or T cells enriched from blood (not recorded which). These receptors were taken from a man in his late teens or twenties who had recovered from COVID-19.

CDR3 sequence: CASSIQGLGNQPQHF. In DNA form, the CDR3 reads TGTGCCAGTAGTATCCAGGGGCTTGGCAATCAGCCCCAGCATTTT. This chain connects TRBV19 to TRBJ1-5, with a weak D call TRBD1 (6 bases). Trimming took 3 bases from V and 2 from J, leaving 11 bases between them. Germline CDR1 reads LNHDA; CDR2 reads SQIVND (reference sequence). This CDR3 spans 15 amino acids.

The chain carries TRBV19 and TRBJ2-3; no definite D call. This CDR3 spans 14 amino acids. With 3 bases removed from V and 1 base from J, the gap between germline ends came to 8 bases. Germline CDR1 reads LNHDA; CDR2 reads SQIVND (reference sequence). As DNA, the CDR3 is TGTGCCAGTAGTATGTACTCTGGCACAGATACGCAGTATTTT. Translating gives CASSMYSGTDTQYF.

Here the CDR3 reads CASTSRGEGWTEAFF. For the CDR3, the DNA is TGTGCCAGCACGTCAAGGGGGGAGGGATGGACTGAAGCTTTCTTT. This rearrangement joins TRBV9 to TRBJ1-1; a weak D match, TRBD1 (6 bases). This CDR3 spans 15 amino acids. CDR1 SGDLS and CDR2 YYNGEE come from the germline V gene. The germline V and J ends were trimmed by 6 bases and 5 bases, with 20 bases remaining between them.

This clone was seen only once. The V and J genes are TRBV7-9 and TRBJ1-2; 8 bases align to TRBD1. Germline CDR1 and CDR2: SEHNR and FQNEAQ (reference sequence). Trimming at V came to 5 bases and at J to 12 bases, leaving 5 bases not matched to a gene. The CDR3 is 11 amino acids. The CDR3 here is CASSTRQGNTF. CDR3 in DNA: TGTGCCAGCAGCACCCGACAGGGGAACACCTTC.

Comments on this clone: The same CDR3 can be traced to other DNA sequences in this sample. The chain has TRBV29-1 and TRBJ2-1, with 9 bases lining up with TRBD1. The germline gives CDR1 SQVTM, CDR2 ANQGSEA. The junction had 3 bases not matched to a gene; V was cut back by 6 bases and J by 6 bases. This CDR3 contains 12 residues. DNA of the CDR3: TGCAGCGTGAACAGGGGGCCCAATGAGCAGTTCTTC. Amino acid sequence: CSVNRGPNEQFF.

The rearrangement uses TRBV9 and TRBJ2-1, with TRBD2 identical over 10 bases. V was pared by 3 bases and J by 8 bases, with 11 bases of the junction left unmatched. The germline gives CDR1 SGDLS, CDR2 YYNGEE. This CDR3 region has 16 residues. CDR3 bases: TGTGCCAGCAGCGAAACTTTAGCGGGAGGCGGAGATGAGCAGTTCTTC. It is translated as CASSETLAGGGDEQFF.

The V gene is TRBV7-9, the J gene TRBJ1-2; D gene unclear. This CDR3 is 15 amino acids long. The V end was cut by 5 bases, the J end by 0 bases, with 13 bases between. CDR1 SEHNR and CDR2 FQNEAQ come from the germline V gene (reference sequence). CDR3 protein: CASSPPGAPNYGYTF. CDR3 DNA: TGTGCCAGCAGCCCACCCGGAGCTCCTAACTATGGCTACACCTTC.

This clone was seen at least ten times. The J gene is TRBJ2-7, the V gene TRBV10-1; 7 bases align to TRBD2. Trimming cost V 3 bases and J 0 bases; bases outside gene matches: 2. CDR3 length equals 14 residues. From germline, CDR1 is WNHNN and CDR2 SYGVQD (reference sequence). The CDR3 region is CASSEGTTSYEQYF. DNA of the CDR3: TGCGCCAGCAGTGAAGGGACTACCTCCTACGAGCAGTACTTC.

The genes are TRBV5-1 and TRBJ2-5; D not certain. The germline V gene has CDR1 SGHRS and CDR2 YFSETQ. Trimming stripped 5 bases from V and 5 bases from J, with 16 bases between. The CDR3 spans 14 residues. CDR3 bases: TGCGCCAGCAGACCAATTCCAGGTGGGGAGACCCAGTACTTC. Residues: CASRPIPGGETQYF.

This clone was seen a single time. Distinct nucleotide sequences in the sample also encode this CDR3. The chain combines TRBV5-4 with TRBJ1-2, with a possible D match to TRBD1 (6 bases). From germline, CDR1 is SGHNT and CDR2 YYREEE (reference sequence). The CDR3 loop spans 13 amino acids. V lost 5 bases and J lost 2, with 10 bases in between. The CDR3 DNA sequence: TGTGCCAGCAGTCCCGACAGGAACTATGGCTACACCTTC. It yields the protein CASSPDRNYGYTF.

V gene TRBV7-9 combines with J gene TRBJ2-1; 7 positions agree with TRBD1. V lost 1 base to trimming and J lost 8 bases; unmatched junction nucleotides: 8. The CDR3 has 15 residues. Germline V gene lookup returns CDR1 SEHNR and CDR2 FQNEAQ (reference sequence). CDR3 in amino acids: CASSLGQGVRDEQFF. The DNA of the CDR3 is TGTGCCAGCAGCTTAGGACAGGGAGTTCGGGATGAGCAGTTCTTC.

CDR3 DNA sequence: TGCGCCAGCAGCGATTCCCCGGGACAGGCCTCTGAAGCTTTCTTT. Amino acids: CASSDSPGQASEAFF. The V call is TRBV5-1, the J call TRBJ1-1, with 8 nucleotides matching TRBD1. Germline V gives CDR1 SGHRS, CDR2 YFSETQ. After removal of 4 bases from V and 6 bases from J, the junction contained 11 bases not matched to a gene. The CDR3 consists of 15 residues.

This chain joins TRBV30 and TRBJ2-7, with a possible D match to TRBD1 (6 bases). Germline values: CDR1 GTSNPN, CDR2 SVGIG (reference sequence). V was shortened by 8 bases and J by 4 bases, with 18 bases between the two germline ends. The CDR3 length is 13 residues. The CDR3, as DNA: TGTGCCGGAACCGGGACAAGCCGATACGAGCAGTACTTC. Amino acids: CAGTGTSRYEQYF.

This clone was detected only once. V gene TRBV28 combines with J gene TRBJ2-7; 8 positions match TRBD1. Looked up from germline, CDR1 is MDHEN and CDR2 is SYDVKM. With V trimmed by 5 bases and J by 0 bases, 18 bases remained unmatched. The CDR3 is 19 amino acids. CDR3 sequence reads: CASSPWTGRQTLSSYEQYF. DNA for the CDR3: TGTGCCAGCAGTCCCTGGACAGGGCGACAAACCCTCAGCTCCTACGAGCAGTACTTC.

This sequence joins TRBV7-9 and TRBJ1-2; 12 bases are shared with TRBD1. Germline V gene lookup returns CDR1 SEHNR and CDR2 FQNEAQ (reference sequence). V lost 4 bases to trimming and J lost 8 bases; unmatched junction nucleotides: 8. The CDR3 has 15 amino acids. The CDR3 DNA reads TGTGCCAGCAGCTCGCCGGGACAGGGGGCGCGGGGCTACACCTTC. Translated: CASSSPGQGARGYTF.

The rearrangement links TRBV27 to TRBJ1-6; D unclear. V was trimmed by 1 base and J by 8 bases, leaving 6 bases between them. The CDR3 has 13 residues. Germline CDR1 and CDR2: MNHEY and SMNVEV (reference sequence). CDR3: CASSLFPYSPLHF. CDR3 sequence (DNA): TGTGCCAGCAGTTTATTCCCATATTCACCCCTCCACTTT.

The rearrangement joins TRBV25-1 to TRBJ2-7, with TRBD1 matching 7 bases. V was pared by 6 bases and J by 2 bases, with 13 bases of the junction left unmatched. The CDR3 extends over 16 amino acids. CDR1 is MGHDK and CDR2 is SYGVNS in the germline V gene. The CDR3 DNA sequence: TGTGCCAGCAGCTCAAGCCAGGGGGAGAAGGCCTACGAGCAGTACTTC. It yields the protein CASSSSQGEKAYEQYF.

The chain recombines TRBV6-5 with TRBJ1-2; TRBD1 agrees at 9 bases. The CDR3 runs to 15 residues. Germline values: CDR1 MNHEY, CDR2 SVGAGI. The trim removed 5 bases at V and 5 bases at J, leaving 9 bases unmatched. The CDR3 DNA reads TGTGCCAGCAGTCCCCGGACAGGGGTAGGTTATGGCTACACCTTC. Encoded protein: CASSPRTGVGYGYTF.

The chain links TRBV7-9 to TRBJ1-4; D is possibly TRBD1 (6 bases). The CDR3 is 16 residues long. The V gene lost 5 bases and the J gene lost 7 bases, with 20 bases spanning the gap. The germline V gene encodes CDR1 SEHNR and CDR2 FQNEAQ (reference sequence). CDR3 amino acids: CASSQNNREGGEKLFF. As DNA, the CDR3 is TGTGCCAGCAGCCAAAATAACAGGGAGGGAGGTGAAAAACTGTTTTTT.

A word on this clone: The same CDR3 is also encoded by other DNA sequences in this sample. The chain recombines TRBV18 with TRBJ1-6, with 7 bases matching TRBD1. Germline values: CDR1 KGHSH, CDR2 LQKENI. The V and J ends lost 3 bases and 7 bases, in that order; junction bases with no gene match: 3. The CDR3 is 14 residues long. The CDR3 protein is CASSPRQGNSPLHF. The CDR3 region has the DNA TGTGCCAGCTCACCTCGACAGGGCAATTCACCCCTCCACTTT.

The rearrangement uses TRBV11-1 and TRBJ2-5, with 7 bases matching TRBD2. Trimming took 5 bases from V and 5 from J; bases not matched to a gene: 11. Germline values: CDR1 SGHAT, CDR2 FQDESV (reference sequence). The CDR3 runs 15 residues. The CDR3 nucleotides are TGTGCCAGCAGCGGAAGGGGACTACCCTCCGAGACCCAGTACTTC. Protein: CASSGRGLPSETQYF. Combining the CDR3 with reference TRBV11-1 and TRBJ2-5 gives the whole variable domain EAEVAQSPRYKITEKSQAVAFWCDPISGHATLYWYRQILGQGPELLVQFQDESVVDDSQLPKDRFSAERLKGVDSTLKIQPAELGDSAMYLCASSGRGLPSETQYFGPGTRLLVL.

The chain links TRBV6-1 to TRBJ1-1; D might be TRBD1 (5 bases). The CDR3 length is 14 residues. Trimming removed 3 bases at V and 5 bases at J, with 13 bases between. The V gene's germline CDR1 is MNHNS and CDR2 SASEGT. The CDR3 DNA is TGTGCCAGCAGTGACGTGGGGGGACGGACTGAAGCTTTCTTT. This gives the protein CASSDVGGRTEAFF.

This chain joins TRBV4-1 and TRBJ2-1, with D possibly TRBD2 on 7 matching bases. Trimming took off 5 bases at V and 5 bases at J, with 16 bases between the two ends. The germline CDR1 and CDR2 sequences are MGHRA and YSYEKL. The CDR3 covers 15 residues. The CDR3 nucleotides read TGCGCCAGCAGCTCCCCCGGGGGGCGGGACAATGAGCAGTTCTTC. Protein sequence: CASSSPGGRDNEQFF.